The clone carrying this TCR beta chain was seen a few times. This sample is part of a study of early T cells in non-severe SARS-CoV-2 infection. TCRdb reprocessed the 5' RACE reads with MiXCR, giving one entry per CDR3 protein. The table shows 50,000 to 65,000 distinct CDR3 sequences, with around 14% occurring only once. Between the trimmed V and J ends, which lost 1 base and 5 bases, there was a span of 9 bases. Germline-derived CDR1 and CDR2 are LGHNT and FRNRAP. This CDR3 spans 14 amino acids. The chain recombines TRBV12-5 with TRBJ2-1; possibly TRBD1 for D (6 bases). The TCR sequence derives from an adult who was a healthcare worker with PCR-confirmed SARS-CoV-2 infection or an uninfected control (not recorded which). Material: whole blood. DNA for the CDR3: TGTGCTAGTGGTTTGGCAAGGGGGAACAATGAGCAGTTCTTC. Translating it yields CASGLARGNNEQFF. Looking up the rest from reference TRBV12-5 and TRBJ2-1 gives the full variable domain: DARVTQTPRHKVTEMGQEVTMRCQPILGHNTVFWYRQTMMQGLELLAYFRNRAPLDDSGMPKDRFSAEMPDATLATLKIQPSEPRDSAVYFCASGLARGNNEQFFGPGTRLTVL.